Below, 10 T cell receptor beta chains from the same sample are listed, as sequenced in a study of graft-versus-host responses after intestinal transplantation. Clones were sequenced by immunoSEQ multiplex PCR, and TCRdb holds only the in-frame ones, with some missing. Here the sample spans some 120,000 clones, around 94% being singletons. These TCRs' antigens remain unknown. Here the sequenced sample was unstimulated CD4+ T cells sorted from spleen or lymph node cells, taken before intestinal transplant. These receptors originate from a human donor who received an intestinal transplant.

This chain links TRBV9 with TRBJ1-6, with 9 bases aligning to TRBD1. Germline CDR1 reads SGDLS; CDR2 reads YYNGEE. The CDR3 has 14 residues. With 2 bases clipped from V and 7 bases from J, the junction kept 1 base outside the gene matches. In nucleotides, the CDR3 is TGTGCCAGCAGCGTGGACAGGGGAAATTCACCCCTCCACTTT. Its protein product is CASSVDRGNSPLHF.

This chain connects TRBV15 to TRBJ1-2; D possibly corresponds to TRBD1 (6 bases). Germline CDR1 LNHNV, CDR2 YYDKDF (reference sequence). The CDR3 has 14 residues. The germline V and J ends were trimmed by 3 bases and 10 bases, with 18 bases remaining between them. The CDR3 is CATSSQGAGDPYTF. DNA of the CDR3: TGTGCCACCAGCAGCCAAGGGGCAGGGGACCCCTACACCTTC.

The V call is TRBV5-5, the J call TRBJ2-1, with D possibly being TRBD2 (5 bases). CDR1 and CDR2 from the germline V gene are SGHKS and YYEKEE (reference sequence). V was pared by 0 bases and J by 3 bases, with 10 bases between. The CDR3 contains 15 residues. The CDR3 DNA follows: TGTGCCAGCAGCTTGGACCTGGACTTCTACAATGAGCAGTTCTTC. Amino acid sequence: CASSLDLDFYNEQFF.

The genes are TRBV6-5 and TRBJ1-2; D unresolved. V was shortened by 0 bases and J by 4 bases, with 15 bases between the two germline ends. The CDR3 length is 16 residues. Looked up from germline, CDR1 is MNHEY and CDR2 is SVGAGI. The CDR3 nucleotides read TGTGCCAGCAGTTACTCGACCAGCCTTGACCTCTATGGCTACACCTTC. It codes for CASSYSTSLDLYGYTF.

This chain links TRBV2 with TRBJ1-1; maybe TRBD1 (5 bases). Trimming took 7 bases from V and 1 from J, leaving 10 bases between them. Germline-derived CDR1 and CDR2 are SNHLY and FYNNEI. The CDR3 extends over 13 amino acids. The CDR3 coding sequence is TGTGCCAGCATGGATGACAGGAACACTGAAGCTTTCTTT. Its translation is CASMDDRNTEAFF.

A note on this clone: Other DNA sequences in this sample translate to the same CDR3. This sequence joins TRBV2 and TRBJ1-5, with unresolved D. Germline V gene sequence: CDR1 SNHLY, CDR2 FYNNEI. The V end lost 8 bases, the J end lost 0 bases, and 8 bases lay between the germline ends. This CDR3 has 13 amino acids. CDR3 DNA sequence: TGTGCCAGCCGACGGGATAGCAATCAGCCCCAGCATTTT. Translating it yields CASRRDSNQPQHF.

V gene TRBV7-6 combines with J gene TRBJ2-2, with D perhaps TRBD2 (6 bases). Trimming cost V 4 bases and J 3 bases, with 18 bases left between them. Germline loops: CDR1 SGHVS, CDR2 FNYEAQ. The CDR3 is made up of 17 amino acids. As DNA, the CDR3 is TGTGCCAGCAGCTCATCCGGGACTCCCAGTTACACCGGGGAGCTGTTTTTT. This translates into CASSSSGTPSYTGELFF.

This chain's CDR3 is CASSFSGLVKETQYF. For the CDR3, the DNA is TGTGCCAGCAGTTTCTCGGGACTGGTTAAAGAGACCCAGTACTTC. The chain couples TRBV27 to TRBJ2-5; weak D call: TRBD2 (6 bases). V dropped 3 bases and J dropped 3 bases, with 14 bases sitting between them. The CDR3 has 15 amino acids. Germline CDR1 MNHEY, CDR2 SMNVEV (reference sequence).

The rearrangement uses TRBV10-1 and TRBJ1-1, with a weak D call TRBD1 (5 bases). V was clipped by 5 bases and J by 2 bases, with 15 bases between them. CDR3 length: 15 amino acids. CDR1 WNHNN and CDR2 SYGVQD come from the germline V gene (reference sequence). The DNA for the CDR3 is TGCGCCAGCAGTTCAACCATCGGGGCTAACACTGAAGCTTTCTTT. This gives the protein CASSSTIGANTEAFF.

This chain uses TRBV6-1 with TRBJ2-3; 7 bases fit TRBD1. The germline gives CDR1 MNHNS, CDR2 SASEGT. Trimming removed 1 base from V and 2 bases from J; junction bases left unmatched: 9. The length of the CDR3 is 17 residues. CDR3 protein: CASSEGRDRRSTDTQYF. The CDR3 DNA reads TGTGCCAGCAGTGAAGGCCGGGACAGAAGATCCACAGATACGCAGTATTTT.